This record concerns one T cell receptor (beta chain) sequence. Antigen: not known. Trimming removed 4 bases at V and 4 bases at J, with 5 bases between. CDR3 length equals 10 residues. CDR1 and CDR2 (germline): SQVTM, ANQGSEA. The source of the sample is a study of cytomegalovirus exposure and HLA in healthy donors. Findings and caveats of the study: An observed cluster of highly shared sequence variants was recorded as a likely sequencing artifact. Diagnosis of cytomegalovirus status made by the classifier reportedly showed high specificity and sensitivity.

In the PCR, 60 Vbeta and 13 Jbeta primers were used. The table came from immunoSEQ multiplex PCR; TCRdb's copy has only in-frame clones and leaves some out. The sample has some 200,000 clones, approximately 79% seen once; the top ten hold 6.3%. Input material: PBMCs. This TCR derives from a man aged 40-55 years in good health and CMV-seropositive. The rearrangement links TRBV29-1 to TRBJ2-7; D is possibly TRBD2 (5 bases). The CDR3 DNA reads TGCAGCGTTGGAGGGTACGAGCAGTACTTC. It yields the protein CSVGGYEQYF.